The 26 T cell receptor beta chains below come from one sample, sequenced in a study of T cells in tumors after PD-1 blockade. Sequencing was performed with immunoSEQ multiplex PCR; in TCRdb, only in-frame clones are kept and a portion is missing. Of around 25,000 clones in the sample, roughly 85% were seen once. This sample comprised PBMCs, obtained after anti-PD-1 treatment. These receptors were taken from a human donor with basal cell carcinoma.

J is TRBJ2-2 and V is TRBV27; 10 bases map to TRBD1. The length of the CDR3 is 16 residues. V lost 4 bases, J lost 6 bases, and 8 bases stayed unmatched. Germline V CDR1 and CDR2: MNHEY, SMNVEV (reference sequence). The CDR3 sequence: CASSSPGQGLSGELFF. The CDR3, as DNA: TGTGCCAGCAGTTCACCGGGACAGGGGCTCTCCGGGGAGCTGTTTTTT.

CDR3 sequence (DNA): TGTGCCAGCAGCCCATATTCGAGCACCGGGGAGCTGTTTTTT. This gives the protein CASSPYSSTGELFF. The chain uses TRBV3-1 (or the pseudogene TRBV3-2) and TRBJ2-2; no firm D call. V was pared by 4 bases and J by 4 bases, with 10 bases between. The CDR3 length is 14 residues. Germline CDR1 LGHDT, CDR2 YNNKEL (reference sequence).

The genes are TRBV12-3 or TRBV12-4 and TRBJ2-4; 11 nucleotides agree with TRBD2. J lost 15 bases, V lost 3 bases, and 7 bases had no gene match. The CDR3 contains 13 residues. The CDR3 coding sequence is TGTGCCAGCAGTTTGTTAGCGGGGGGGCATCGGTACTTC. As protein: CASSLLAGGHRYF.

The chain recombines TRBV15 with TRBJ2-7, with D possibly being TRBD1 (6 bases). V was pared by 0 bases and J by 4 bases, with 16 bases between. CDR3 length: 16 amino acids. CDR1 and CDR2 (germline): LNHNV, YYDKDF (reference sequence). The CDR3 spells CATSRDQGTLPYEQYF. In DNA, the CDR3 is TGTGCCACCAGCAGAGATCAGGGGACCTTACCGTACGAGCAGTACTTC.

CDR3 region: CASRRTGGAGETQYF. The CDR3 DNA is TGTGCCAGCAGACGGACAGGGGGCGCGGGAGAGACCCAGTACTTC. The V and J genes are TRBV5-4 and TRBJ2-5, with TRBD1 matching over 11 bases. Germline-derived CDR1 and CDR2 are SGHNT and YYREEE (reference sequence). The ends lost 5 bases at V and 4 bases at J; junction bases unmatched: 7. CDR3 length: 15 residues.

V usage is TRBV18 and J usage is TRBJ1-2; weak D call: TRBD1 (5 bases). V lost 1 base and J lost 8, with 20 bases in between. The CDR3 covers 16 residues. Germline V gives CDR1 KGHSH, CDR2 LQKENI. CDR3 bases: TGTGCCAGCTCACCACTGGAAGGCAGCGGGGCACTCGGCTACACCTTC. Translated, it gives CASSPLEGSGALGYTF. Full variable domain (outside the CDR3, taken from reference TRBV18 and TRBJ1-2): NAGVMQNPRHLVRRRGQEARLRCSPMKGHSHVYWYRQLPEEGLKFMVYLQKENIIDESGMPKERFSAEFPKEGPSILRIQQVVRGDSAAYFCASSPLEGSGALGYTFGSGTRLTVV.

This clone was found once. The chain is built from TRBV4-1 and TRBJ2-3; perhaps TRBD2 as D (5 bases). The V end lost 0 bases, the J end lost 6 bases, and 10 bases lay between the germline ends. Germline CDR1 and CDR2: MGHRA and YSYEKL. The CDR3 contains 14 residues. The CDR3 loop is CASSQDFTGDTQYF. CDR3 sequence (DNA): TGCGCCAGCAGCCAAGACTTCACGGGGGATACGCAGTATTTT.

This clone was detected once. The V call is TRBV5-1, the J call TRBJ1-2; D is perhaps TRBD1 (5 bases). There are 14 residues in the CDR3. Per the germline V gene, CDR1 is SGHRS and CDR2 is YFSETQ. The V end lost 4 bases, the J end lost 7 bases, and 17 bases lay between the germline ends. The CDR3 coding sequence is TGCGCCAGCAGCCCAGCCGGGACGGCGAGTGGCTACACCTTC. As protein: CASSPAGTASGYTF.

The CDR3 sequence: CASSQEGQRGGSGYTF. DNA for the CDR3: TGCGCCAGCAGCCAAGAAGGTCAAAGGGGGGGAAGTGGCTACACCTTC. The chain combines TRBV4-1 with TRBJ1-2; D may be TRBD1 (6 bases). Germline CDR1 and CDR2: MGHRA and YSYEKL. The CDR3 consists of 16 residues. Trimming took off 0 bases at V and 7 bases at J, with 18 bases between the two ends.

This chain connects TRBV6-5 to TRBJ1-6, with D uncertain. CDR3 size: 14 residues. Trimming pared 2 bases from V and 6 bases from J, leaving 8 bases between. Germline values: CDR1 MNHEY, CDR2 SVGAGI. The CDR3 is CASSYKGVNSPLHF. The DNA of the CDR3 is TGTGCCAGCAGTTACAAGGGCGTTAATTCACCCCTCCACTTT.

This chain joins TRBV30 and TRBJ1-1; 8 nucleotides match TRBD1. Germline V gene lookup returns CDR1 GTSNPN and CDR2 SVGIG (reference sequence). J was trimmed by 7 bases and V by 3 bases; bases with no gene match: 10. CDR3 length equals 14 residues. The CDR3 loop reads CAWRSWTGKDEAFF. As DNA, the CDR3 is TGTGCCTGGAGGAGCTGGACAGGGAAGGATGAAGCTTTCTTT.

The rearrangement links TRBV19 to TRBJ2-1, with D possibly matching TRBD2 (7 bases). From germline, CDR1 is LNHDA and CDR2 SQIVND (reference sequence). The V gene lost 6 bases and the J gene lost 5 bases, with 17 bases spanning the gap. The CDR3 extends over 15 amino acids. The CDR3 region has the DNA TGTGCCAGTAGCCCCCCGGGGGGCCAAAACAATGAGCAGTTCTTC. It is translated as CASSPPGGQNNEQFF. Looking up the rest from reference TRBV19 and TRBJ2-1 gives the full variable domain: DGGITQSPKYLFRKEGQNVTLSCEQNLNHDAMYWYRQDPGQGLRLIYYSQIVNDFQKGDIAEGYSVSREKKESFPLTVTSAQKNPTAFYLCASSPPGGQNNEQFFGPGTRLTVL.

The chain couples TRBV6-5 to TRBJ2-4; perhaps TRBD1 as D (6 bases). The CDR3 loop spans 15 amino acids. Per the germline V gene, CDR1 is MNHEY and CDR2 is SVGAGI. V was pared by 7 bases and J by 0 bases, with 13 bases between. CDR3 region: CASTLDSPAKNIQYF. Written as DNA, the CDR3 is TGTGCCAGCACTTTGGACAGCCCAGCCAAAAACATTCAGTACTTC.

V and J are TRBV21-1 and TRBJ1-1; TRBD1 is the table's D call, not checked against the DNA. TRBV21-1 corresponds to a pseudogene. The CDR3 extends over 13 amino acids. CDR3 coding DNA: TGTGCCAGCAGCCCGGGACAGAACACTGAAGCTTTCTTT. Residues: CASSPGQNTEAFF.

This clone was observed a few times. Here the CDR3 reads CASSVRPTGVGNTIYF. CDR3 in DNA: TGTGCCAGTAGTGTTCGACCGACAGGGGTTGGAAACACCATATATTTT. This chain joins TRBV19 and TRBJ1-3, with 8 bases identical to TRBD1. J lost 3 bases, V lost 5 bases, and 9 bases had no gene match. CDR1 and CDR2 (germline): LNHDA, SQIVND (reference sequence). CDR3 length: 16 amino acids.

Concerning this clone itself: At one end, the junction sequence differs from germline, possibly due to a read error. The rearrangement links TRBV7-7 to TRBJ2-7; tentatively, D is TRBD1 or TRBD2 (5 bases each). CDR3 length: 13 residues. Germline V gene data show CDR1 as SSHAT and CDR2 as FNYEAQ (reference sequence). CDR3 protein: CASSRGETYEQYF. The CDR3 coding sequence is TGTGCTAGCAGCCGAGGGGAAACCTACGAGCAGTACTTC.

On this clone: In the same sample, other DNA sequences code for this CDR3. The J gene is TRBJ1-1, the V gene TRBV5-6; D perhaps matches TRBD1 (5 bases). Trimming removed 1 base at V and 1 base at J, with 14 bases between. Germline CDR1 and CDR2: SGHDT and YYEEEE. The CDR3 length is 16 residues. CDR3 coding DNA: TGTGCCAGCAGCTTGTTTGGGGCGGGGGGGAACACTGAAGCTTTCTTT. Protein product: CASSLFGAGGNTEAFF.

V is TRBV6-5 and J is TRBJ1-1; TRBD1 is a possible D gene (5 bases). The CDR3 consists of 13 residues. CDR1 MNHEY and CDR2 SVGAGI come from the germline V gene. Trimming removed 7 bases at V and 0 bases at J, with 9 bases between. The DNA of the CDR3 is TGTGCCAGCACGGACACGATGAACACTGAAGCTTTCTTT. Amino acids: CASTDTMNTEAFF.

CDR3 region: CASSQGVSGYTF. As DNA, the CDR3 is TGTGCCAGCAGCCAGGGAGTGAGCGGCTACACCTTC. This chain links TRBV3-1 (or the pseudogene TRBV3-2) with TRBJ1-2; D is unresolved. The CDR3 has 12 amino acids. V was shortened by 3 bases and J by 8 bases, with 10 bases between the two germline ends. Germline V gene lookup returns CDR1 LGHDT and CDR2 YNNKEL (reference sequence).

The chain recombines TRBV6-4 with TRBJ2-1; TRBD1 matches at 11 bases. The junction had 9 bases not matched to a gene; V was cut back by 2 bases and J by 15 bases. Germline lookup yields CDR1 MRHNA and CDR2 SNTAGT. The CDR3 has 14 residues. CDR3 DNA: TGTGCCAGCAGTGACGGGGGAAGGACAGGGGGCAGGTTCTTC. This codes for CASSDGGRTGGRFF.

The chain links TRBV7-8 to TRBJ1-2; no definite D call. From germline, CDR1 is SGHVS and CDR2 FQNEAQ. The CDR3 sequence is 12 residues long. With 1 base removed from V and 8 bases from J, the gap between germline ends came to 8 bases. CDR3 bases: TGTGCCAGCAGCTTAGTGGGAGAGGGCTACACCTTC. This encodes CASSLVGEGYTF.

The CDR3 here is CASNPFGTSNYGYTF. For the CDR3, the DNA is TGTGCCAGTAACCCCTTTGGGACCTCTAACTATGGCTACACCTTC. V usage is TRBV19 and J usage is TRBJ1-2; possibly TRBD1 for D (5 bases). CDR3 length equals 15 residues. CDR1 is LNHDA, CDR2 SQIVND, per germline (reference sequence). V was cut by 7 bases and J by 0 bases, with 15 bases left in between.

This chain uses TRBV7-2 with TRBJ2-7; the D gene could be TRBD1 or TRBD2 (5 bases each). CDR3 length: 15 residues. The V gene lost 3 bases and the J gene lost 7 bases, with 19 bases spanning the gap. The V gene's germline CDR1 is SGHTA and CDR2 FQGNSA. CDR3 nucleotides: TGTGCCAGCAGCTTGGGTTCTTGGGGACCGTTAGAGCAGTACTTC. As protein: CASSLGSWGPLEQYF.

The chain employs TRBV15 and TRBJ1-3, with 9 bases aligning to TRBD1. Trimming removed 2 bases from V and 0 bases from J; junction bases left unmatched: 5. CDR1 and CDR2 from the germline V gene are LNHNV and YYDKDF (reference sequence). CDR3 size: 17 residues. The CDR3 region is CATSRRDRAFSGNTIYF. Here the CDR3 DNA reads TGTGCCACCAGCAGACGGGACAGGGCATTCTCTGGAAACACCATATATTTT.

The chain employs TRBV5-4 and TRBJ1-4; D gene ambiguous. V lost 3 bases and J 8 bases, leaving 11 bases between the germline ends. The germline gives CDR1 SGHNT, CDR2 YYREEE (reference sequence). The CDR3 is made up of 13 amino acids. The CDR3, as DNA: TGTGCCAGCAGCTCCCCCGGGAGGGAAAAACTGTTTTTT. Encoded protein: CASSSPGREKLFF.

Only a few counts were recorded for this clone. The CDR3, as DNA: TGCAGCGTCGCTCACCTTGGGGGGACAGCCCAGTACTTC. Its protein product is CSVAHLGGTAQYF. This sequence joins TRBV29-1 and TRBJ2-5; possibly TRBD1 for D (7 bases). Trimming stripped 6 bases from V and 9 bases from J, with 20 bases between. There are 13 residues in the CDR3. Germline V gene lookup returns CDR1 SQVTM and CDR2 ANQGSEA.